The 5 T cell receptor beta chains below come from one sample, sequenced in a study of shared clonotypes between healthy human individuals. Naive CD8 populations comprised CD45RO-negative cells positively selected for CCR7, excluding terminally differentiated effector memory CD45RA+ cells. Generated by immunoSEQ multiplex PCR, the TCRdb table keeps only in-frame clones and is missing some. The sample holds about 2.2 million clones; just over 90% are singletons and the top ten take roughly 1.7%. Sequenced: naive CD8+ T cells from PBMCs. The receptors stem from a young man in good health. Some clones in this sample may be carry-over from other donors' samples.

The chain joins TRBV25-1 to TRBJ2-2; D ambiguous. This CDR3 has 11 residues. With 2 bases removed from V and 9 bases from J, the gap between germline ends came to 4 bases. Germline lookup yields CDR1 MGHDK and CDR2 SYGVNS. CDR3 loop: CASSEGRELFF. DNA for the CDR3: TGTGCCAGCAGTGAAGGACGGGAGCTGTTTTTT.

The CDR3 region has the DNA TGTGCCAGCAGTTTTACTAGCGGGGACTACAATGAGCAGTTCTTC. It yields the protein CASSFTSGDYNEQFF. The chain joins TRBV28 to TRBJ2-1; 10 bases match TRBD2. V lost 3 bases and J lost 3; bases outside the gene matches: 2. This CDR3 contains 15 residues. The V gene's germline CDR1 is MDHEN and CDR2 SYDVKM.

The V call is TRBV11-2, the J call TRBJ2-4; 7 bases fit TRBD1. V trimming: 0 bases; J trimming: 0 bases; junction bases outside the gene matches: 14. The CDR3 covers 20 residues. CDR1 SGHAT and CDR2 FQNNGV come from the germline V gene. CDR3 coding DNA: TGTGCCAGCAGCTTAGAAACCAGGGGGAAGTTAGAACTAGCCAAAAACATTCAGTACTTC. This gives the protein CASSLETRGKLELAKNIQYF.

On this clone itself: Other DNA sequences from this sample encode an identical CDR3 as well. The chain links TRBV28 to TRBJ2-7; TRBD1 or TRBD2 may be the D gene (5 bases each). Germline CDR1 is MDHEN and CDR2 is SYDVKM. The CDR3 contains 12 residues. V was shortened by 6 bases and J by 3 bases, with 9 bases between the two germline ends. For the CDR3, the DNA is TGTGCCAGCAGGAGGGGTCTCTACGAGCAGTACTTC. Protein product: CASRRGLYEQYF.

On this clone itself: At one end, the junction sequence differs from germline, possibly due to a read error. This rearrangement joins TRBV7-2 to TRBJ2-1, with 13 bases aligning to TRBD2. Germline CDR1 is SGHTA and CDR2 is FQGNSA. There are 16 residues in the CDR3. The CDR3 DNA follows: TGTGCCAGCACCTTAGGTACTAGCGGGAGGGCCTTTGAGCAGTTCTTC. This gives the protein CASTLGTSGRAFEQFF.